These T cell receptor beta chains were read from a single sample in a study of T cell repertoires in cytomegalovirus infection. One entry per CDR3 protein results from TCRdb running MiXCR on the reads. This table holds about 250,000 distinct CDR3 sequences, about 12% found once. Sample: PBMCs. All receptors derive from a human donor in good health (CMV status not recorded). Some clones in this sample may be carry-over from other donors' samples. Both conserved end residues are part of each CDR3. D genes are given only for firm matches. Only part of the rows carry a size: once, few, many, or a class if the clone is expanded.

size,D,J,V,length,DNA,CDR3
few,-,TRBJ1-1,TRBV30,14,TGTGCCTGGAAGAACTGGGGGCGAAATACTGAAGCTTTCTTT,CAWKNWGRNTEAFF
many,-,TRBJ1-2,TRBV5-4,14,TGTGCCAGCAGCTTGACCGGACAGAACTATGGCTACACCTTC,CASSLTGQNYGYTF
-,-,TRBJ1-1,TRBV4-2,15,TGTGCCAGCAGCCAAGGTGAGTCCGCGAAGAGGGAAGCTTTCTTT,CASSQGESAKREAFF
-,TRBD1,TRBJ2-7,TRBV29-1,14,TGCAGCGTCTGGGACAGGGGGACATCCTACGAGCAGTACTTC,CSVWDRGTSYEQYF
many,-,TRBJ1-2,TRBV7-2,14,TGTGCCAGCAGCCCGGGACCAGAGAGCTATGGCTACACCTTC,CASSPGPESYGYTF
few,-,TRBJ2-4,TRBV6-2/TRBV6-3,13,TGTGCCAGCAAGAGAGGGACCAAAAACATTCAGTACTTC,CASKRGTKNIQYF
many,TRBD2,TRBJ2-3,TRBV12-3/TRBV12-4,16,TGTGCCAGCAGTTCCTCCGGAGCGGGAGATTGGGATACGCAGTATTTT,CASSSSGAGDWDTQYF
many,-,TRBJ1-2,TRBV7-2,13,TGTGCCAGCAGCTTCGGGGCCGCCTATGGCTACACCTTC,CASSFGAAYGYTF
-,TRBD1,TRBJ1-1,TRBV29-1,12,TGCAGCGGGGGACAGGAGTACACTGAAGCTTTCTTT,CSGGQEYTEAFF
many,-,TRBJ2-1,TRBV7-7,13,TGTGCCAGCAGCCCCCAACGAGGGAATGAGCAGTTCTTC,CASSPQRGNEQFF
-,-,TRBJ1-2,TRBV27,12,TGTGCCAGCCGGACCGCCCCCGGTGGCTACACCTTC,CASRTAPGGYTF
-,-,TRBJ1-4,TRBV4-3,16,TGCGCCAGCAGCCAAGAATGGGGTCAGGGTAATGAAAAACTGTTTTTT,CASSQEWGQGNEKLFF
many,-,TRBJ1-2,TRBV7-2,14,TGTGCCAGCAGCTTAGGCTTACAGGGCTATGGCTACACCTTC,CASSLGLQGYGYTF
many,-,TRBJ2-7,TRBV7-2,13,TGTGCCAGCAGCTTAGTTCGCTTCTACGAGCAGTACTTC,CASSLVRFYEQYF
-,TRBD1,TRBJ1-3,TRBV7-2,15,TGTGCCAGCAGCATAGGACAGGGAGCTGGAAACACCATATATTTT,CASSIGQGAGNTIYF
many,-,TRBJ2-3,TRBV7-2,13,TGTGCCAGCAGCTTAGTAACCACAGATACGCAGTATTTT,CASSLVTTDTQYF
many,TRBD2,TRBJ2-1,TRBV15,15,TGTGCCACCAGCAGAGGAGGTAGCGGGAGTCATGAGCAGTTCTTC,CATSRGGSGSHEQFF
few,TRBD2,TRBJ2-7,TRBV19,15,TGTGCCAGTAAGGGAACGGGAGGAATGTATGGCGAGCAGTACTTC,CASKGTGGMYGEQYF
many,-,TRBJ2-7,TRBV7-9,15,TGTGCCAGCAGCTTAGTAGACGGGGCCACCTACGAGCAGTACTTC,CASSLVDGATYEQYF
many,-,TRBJ2-1,TRBV27,15,TGTGCCAGCAGTCCTGGCGGGTCGTTAGGGAATGAGCAGTTCTTC,CASSPGGSLGNEQFF
many,TRBD2,TRBJ2-2,TRBV15,16,TGTGCCACCAGCGGTCTAGCGGGAGGGAGACGCGGGGAGCTGTTTTTT,CATSGLAGGRRGELFF
few,TRBD1,TRBJ1-2,TRBV19,12,TGTGCCAGCAACACAGGGGTAGGCGGCTACACCTTC,CASNTGVGGYTF
few,TRBD1,TRBJ1-2,TRBV19,13,TGTGCCAGTAGCTCGGACAGGAACTATGGCTACACCTTC,CASSSDRNYGYTF
few,-,TRBJ1-1,TRBV20-1,15,TGCAGTGCTAGAGATGGAGGCAGGGTGAGCACTGAAGCTTTCTTT,CSARDGGRVSTEAFF
many,-,TRBJ1-4,TRBV19,15,TGTGCCAGTAGTGGCTCACGGCGGGTCAGAGAAAAACTGTTTTTT,CASSGSRRVREKLFF
-,-,TRBJ1-1,TRBV5-1,14,TGCGCCAGCGGCCGTAGGGAATCGGACACTGAAGCTTTCTTT,CASGRRESDTEAFF
few,-,TRBJ2-2,TRBV29-1,13,TGCAGCGTTGACACCACGAACACCGGGGAGCTGTTTTTT,CSVDTTNTGELFF
few,TRBD2,TRBJ2-3,TRBV20-1,15,TGCAGTGCCCGAGCGGGGGGGCCAGTAACAGATACGCAGTATTTT,CSARAGGPVTDTQYF
few,-,TRBJ1-6,TRBV9,13,TGTGCCAGCAGCCTTGCTGATGATTCACCCCTCCACTTT,CASSLADDSPLHF
many,TRBD1,TRBJ1-2,TRBV7-2,15,TGTGCCAGCAGCTCCCCTCCACAGGGGGCGCGAAGCTACACCTTC,CASSSPPQGARSYTF
many,TRBD1,TRBJ1-1,TRBV4-2,15,TGTGCCAGCAGCCAAGAGGGACAGGGTGTCACTGAAGCTTTCTTT,CASSQEGQGVTEAFF
-,TRBD1,TRBJ1-2,TRBV2,14,TGTGCCAGCAGTGAACAAGGACAGGTCTATGGCTACACCTTC,CASSEQGQVYGYTF
many,-,TRBJ2-7,TRBV7-2,14,TGTGCCAGCAGCCCTGGAGCGGTCGACGGCGAGCAGTACTTC,CASSPGAVDGEQYF
-,TRBD1,TRBJ1-5,TRBV11-2,15,TGTGCCAGCAGCCTAGGGGGCAGGGCACATCAGCCCCAGCATTTT,CASSLGGRAHQPQHF
many,TRBD1,TRBJ1-5,TRBV19,12,TGTGCCACCCGGGACAGAGATCAGCCCCAGCATTTT,CATRDRDQPQHF
-,TRBD1,TRBJ2-7,TRBV28,16,TGTGCCAGCACCGAAGGGTTCTACAGGGGGCATGGTGAGCAGTACTTC,CASTEGFYRGHGEQYF
many,-,TRBJ1-1,TRBV7-9,12,TGTGCCAGCAGCTTAGACAACACTGAAGCTTTCTTT,CASSLDNTEAFF
-,-,TRBJ1-1,TRBV29-1,14,TGCAGCGTTGAAGTGAGGCCCATTAACACTGAAGCTTTCTTT,CSVEVRPINTEAFF
-,-,TRBJ1-6,TRBV4-3,14,TGCGCCAGCAGCCTACAAATGGAAGGTTCACCCCTCCACTTT,CASSLQMEGSPLHF
few,TRBD1,TRBJ1-1,TRBV7-9,16,TGTGCCAGCAGCTTCCGGGGACAGGGGTATTACACTGAAGCTTTCTTT,CASSFRGQGYYTEAFF
many,-,TRBJ2-2,TRBV7-2,14,TGTGCCAGCAGCGCCCAGGGGGGGCGCGGGGAGCTGTTTTTT,CASSAQGGRGELFF
few,TRBD2,TRBJ2-7,TRBV3-1,14,TGTGCCAGCAGCCGCACGGGGGGTCAAGGCGAGCAGTACTTC,CASSRTGGQGEQYF
-,TRBD2,TRBJ2-5,TRBV7-9,14,TGTGCCAGCAGCTTAATCTCAAGCGGGGGGACCCAGTACTTC,CASSLISSGGTQYF
many,-,TRBJ1-3,TRBV6-5,18,TGTGCCAGCAGTTACTCGGATAGGGGACCAACCTCTGGAAACACCATATATTTT,CASSYSDRGPTSGNTIYF
many,-,TRBJ2-5,TRBV6-2/TRBV6-3,17,TGTGCCAGCAGTTACCCGGAGTTCGCCCGGGGGAAAGAGACCCAGTACTTC,CASSYPEFARGKETQYF
-,-,TRBJ1-1,TRBV6-2/TRBV6-3,12,TGTGCCAGCAGTTACCTCAGGGGAAGAGCTTTCTTT,CASSYLRGRAFF
many,-,TRBJ2-3,TRBV7-2,15,TGTGCCAGCAGCTTAACCCTGAGGCGCACAGATACGCAGTATTTT,CASSLTLRRTDTQYF
-,TRBD2,TRBJ2-2,TRBV29-1,14,TGCAGCGTTGCAGGCGGGAGGAGTGGCGGGGAGCTGTTTTTT,CSVAGGRSGGELFF
-,-,TRBJ2-1,TRBV7-3,15,TGTGCCAGCAGCTTGGCTCCGGAACAAAGAAGTTCGCAGTTCTTC,CASSLAPEQRSSQFF
-,-,TRBJ1-4,TRBV12-3/TRBV12-4,15,TGTGCCAGCAGCCCAGGGGCTCCTTTAAATGAAAAACTGTTTTTT,CASSPGAPLNEKLFF
-,-,TRBJ2-5,TRBV12-5,13,TGTGCTAGTGGTTCCTCGGGGCAAGAGCCCCAGTACTTC,CASGSSGQEPQYF
many,TRBD2,TRBJ2-1,TRBV7-2,15,TGTGCCAGCAGCTGGACTAGCGGGAGCCTCGATGAGCAGTTCTTC,CASSWTSGSLDEQFF
many,-,TRBJ2-1,TRBV7-2,15,TGTGCCAGCAGCTATCGGTATGGGGCTACCAATGAGCAGTTCTTC,CASSYRYGATNEQFF
many,-,TRBJ2-7,TRBV28,14,TGTGCCAGCAGTTTATATGGGAGAACCTACGAGCAGTACTTC,CASSLYGRTYEQYF